This T cell receptor beta chain originates from a study of T cell responses to AZD1222 COVID-19 vaccine. Germline lookup yields CDR1 MNHNY and CDR2 SVGAGI (reference sequence). The CDR3 spans 16 residues. Trimming took off 2 bases at V and 2 bases at J, with 15 bases between the two ends. Profiled with immunoSEQ multiplex PCR; TCRdb holds only in-frame clones, not every one. The data show 150,000 to 200,000 clones, about 92% seen once. General study findings and limits: Unmutated regions of variants are reportedly targeted by nearly half of spike-specific TCRs. Compared with day 0, the breadth and depth of the Spike-specific TCR repertoire rose significantly after two doses of AZD1222.

Turning to this clone: The antigen remains undetermined.

V is TRBV6-6 and J is TRBJ1-1, with D perhaps TRBD1 (6 bases). The source is an adult in good health. Sequencing was performed on peripheral blood, taken on day 0 of AZD1222 vaccination. CDR3 in amino acids: CASSYSRGGANTEAFF. The CDR3 DNA reads as TGTGCCAGCAGTTACAGTAGGGGGGGCGCTAACACTGAAGCTTTCTTT.